The 21 T cell receptor beta chains below all came from one sample that was sequenced in a study of blood T cell repertoires in COVID-19. The method was immunoSEQ multiplex PCR; TCRdb's version includes in-frame clones alone and lacks a portion of them. The data show 53,000 or so clones, 70% to 80% seen once. The specimen was peripheral blood. All receptors come from a man over 45 with active or convalescent COVID-19.

The V call is TRBV19, the J call TRBJ2-1; perhaps TRBD1 as D (5 bases). Germline V gene data show CDR1 as LNHDA and CDR2 as SQIVND (reference sequence). V was shortened by 0 bases and J by 5 bases, with 8 bases between the two germline ends. CDR3 length equals 14 residues. CDR3 sequence reads: CASSIDRGHNEQFF. CDR3 coding DNA: TGTGCCAGTAGTATAGATAGGGGCCACAATGAGCAGTTCTTC. The complete variable domain, with remaining parts taken from reference TRBV19 and TRBJ2-1, reads DGGITQSPKYLFRKEGQNVTLSCEQNLNHDAMYWYRQDPGQGLRLIYYSQIVNDFQKGDIAEGYSVSREKKESFPLTVTSAQKNPTAFYLCASSIDRGHNEQFFGPGTRLTVL.

This clone was counted between two and nine times. The V call is TRBV5-6, the J call TRBJ2-6; the D gene is possibly TRBD1 (5 bases). This CDR3 is built from 16 residues. V lost 0 bases and J 4 bases, leaving 11 bases between the germline ends. Germline V gives CDR1 SGHDT, CDR2 YYEEEE. Here the CDR3 DNA reads TGTGCCAGCAGCTTGGAGGCAGGGTTGGGGGCCAACGTCCTGACTTTC. It is translated as CASSLEAGLGANVLTF.

The chain couples TRBV19 to TRBJ1-5, with 7 positions matching TRBD1. V lost 8 bases and J lost 4; bases outside the gene matches: 11. This CDR3 is 15 amino acids long. CDR1 is LNHDA and CDR2 is SQIVND in the germline V gene (reference sequence). This CDR3 is CASVDRPSGNQPQHF. In DNA, the CDR3 is TGTGCCAGTGTGGACAGGCCCTCGGGGAATCAGCCCCAGCATTTT.

This chain connects TRBV5-8 to TRBJ2-7; D is unresolved. This CDR3 has 13 amino acids. The V end lost 4 bases, the J end lost 6 bases, and 14 bases lay between the germline ends. Germline values: CDR1 SGHTS, CDR2 YDEGEE. CDR3 in DNA: TGTGCCAGCAGCCTAGAAGGCTGGCGCGAGCAGTACTTC. Translating gives CASSLEGWREQYF.

The chain is built from TRBV5-1 and TRBJ1-1, with D unresolved. V shed 4 bases and J shed 9 bases, with 16 bases lying between them. Germline CDR1 is SGHRS and CDR2 is YFSETQ. The CDR3 is made up of 13 amino acids. CDR3 nucleotide sequence: TGCGCCAGCAGCCCCGAACACGGGAGGAAAGCTTTCTTT. This codes for CASSPEHGRKAFF.

The chain employs TRBV25-1 and TRBJ1-1; D is possibly TRBD1 (5 bases). The germline V and J ends were trimmed by 5 bases and 1 base, with 11 bases remaining between them. This CDR3 comprises 14 residues. From germline, CDR1 is MGHDK and CDR2 SYGVNS. The CDR3: CASSTGRANTEAFF. The CDR3 DNA is TGTGCCAGCAGTACGGGCAGGGCGAACACTGAAGCTTTCTTT.

This clone appeared a single time. This chain connects TRBV27 to TRBJ1-5; D is unclear. Trimming shortened V by 5 bases and J by 0 bases, and 11 bases separated the two germline ends. Germline values: CDR1 MNHEY, CDR2 SMNVEV (reference sequence). This CDR3 comprises 15 residues. The CDR3: CASSAYRDSNQPQHF. As DNA, the CDR3 is TGTGCCAGCAGTGCCTACAGAGATAGCAATCAGCCCCAGCATTTT.

The V call is TRBV4-1, the J call TRBJ2-1, with TRBD1 matching 9 bases. With V trimmed by 2 bases and J by 3 bases, 5 bases remained unmatched. The CDR3 extends over 16 amino acids. Germline values: CDR1 MGHRA, CDR2 YSYEKL. The CDR3 nucleotides are TGCGCCAGCAGCCAACCGGGACAGGGTCTCTACAATGAGCAGTTCTTC. Translation gives CASSQPGQGLYNEQFF.

V is TRBV3-1 (or the pseudogene TRBV3-2) and J is TRBJ1-6; D is perhaps TRBD1 (5 bases). Trimming removed 0 bases at V and 10 bases at J, with 13 bases between. Germline CDR1 reads LGHDT; CDR2 reads YNNKEL (reference sequence). The CDR3 loop spans 15 amino acids. The CDR3, as DNA: TGTGCCAGCAGCCAAGATGGGGGGGTAGGGTCACCCCTCCACTTT. Protein product: CASSQDGGVGSPLHF.

The chain employs TRBV13 and TRBJ2-1; perhaps TRBD1 as D (5 bases). Trimming removed 4 bases at V and 0 bases at J, with 16 bases between. CDR1 is PRHDT and CDR2 is FYEKMQ in the germline V gene (reference sequence). The CDR3 runs 17 residues. The CDR3 reads CASSSPQDSSSYNEQFF. The CDR3 DNA follows: TGTGCCAGCAGCTCACCCCAAGACAGTAGCTCCTACAATGAGCAGTTCTTC.

This clone appeared a few times. This clone may be a read error of a much larger clone one base away. The chain joins TRBV19 to TRBJ1-1; D perhaps matches TRBD1 (6 bases). The ends were cut back, 9 bases at V and 10 bases at J, with 21 bases in the middle. Per germline, CDR1 LNHDA and CDR2 SQIVND (reference sequence). This CDR3 has 13 residues. The CDR3 loop is CASQGGEGVGAFF. In DNA form, the CDR3 reads TGTGCCAGCCAAGGGGGGGAGGGGGTGGGAGCTTTCTTT.

This chain uses TRBV19 with TRBJ2-7; D gene unclear. Germline V gene lookup returns CDR1 LNHDA and CDR2 SQIVND (reference sequence). V gave up 4 bases and J gave up 7 bases, with 11 bases separating them. The CDR3 loop spans 12 amino acids. The chain's CDR3 is CASSTAGLEQYF. The CDR3 DNA sequence: TGTGCCAGTAGTACCGCAGGCCTGGAGCAGTACTTC.

The V call is TRBV5-1, the J call TRBJ1-3; D not resolved. CDR1 and CDR2 (germline): SGHRS, YFSETQ. Between the trimmed V and J ends, which lost 4 bases and 0 bases, there was a span of 11 bases. The CDR3 extends over 15 amino acids. The CDR3 DNA reads as TGCGCCAGCAGCATGGACGGGAGCTCTGGAAACACCATATATTTT. As protein: CASSMDGSSGNTIYF.

The rearrangement uses TRBV5-4 and TRBJ2-1; possibly TRBD2 for D (6 bases). Trimming removed 0 bases from V and 2 bases from J, with 9 bases in between. Germline loops: CDR1 SGHNT, CDR2 YYREEE (reference sequence). This CDR3 contains 15 residues. The DNA of the CDR3 is TGTGCCAGCAGCTTGGCCGCGGGAACCTACAATGAGCAGTTCTTC. This encodes CASSLAAGTYNEQFF.

J is TRBJ1-4 and V is TRBV19; the D is unclear. This CDR3 is built from 14 residues. The germline V gene encodes CDR1 LNHDA and CDR2 SQIVND (reference sequence). Trimming stripped 7 bases from V and 3 bases from J, with 12 bases between. The CDR3 nucleotides are TGTGCCAGTAAACCCGGGGTCGCTAATGAAAAACTGTTTTTT. Encoded protein: CASKPGVANEKLFF.

This chain joins TRBV4-1 and TRBJ2-7, with 7 bases lining up with TRBD2. This CDR3 contains 17 residues. Trimming took 4 bases from V and 0 from J; bases not matched to a gene: 12. The germline V gene has CDR1 MGHRA and CDR2 YSYEKL. The CDR3 reads CASSPSGGGGSSYEQYF. The CDR3 DNA follows: TGCGCCAGCAGCCCCTCGGGAGGCGGAGGGAGCTCCTACGAGCAGTACTTC.

The chain combines TRBV10-3 with TRBJ1-1; 9 positions match TRBD1. The CDR3 length is 17 residues. V shed 3 bases, J shed 7 bases, and the junction held 15 bases outside the gene matches. CDR1 ENHRY and CDR2 SYGVKD come from the germline V gene. The CDR3 DNA follows: TGTGCCATCAGTGATTTCCGGGACAGGGTCTCTGCGTTTGAAGCTTTCTTT. Its translation is CAISDFRDRVSAFEAFF.

The chain has TRBV10-3 and TRBJ1-3; 7 positions match TRBD1. The CDR3 consists of 15 residues. Germline trimming cut 0 bases from V and 7 bases from J; bases unmatched to any gene: 6. Germline V lookup: CDR1 ENHRY, CDR2 SYGVKD. CDR3 coding DNA: TGTGCCATCAGTGAGTCAGTCCCAGGGGGTAACACCATATATTTT. Translated, it gives CAISESVPGGNTIYF.

The rearrangement joins TRBV5-6 to TRBJ2-1; D is unclear. Germline CDR1 SGHDT, CDR2 YYEEEE. The CDR3 covers 13 residues. Trimming stripped 1 base from V and 4 bases from J, with 6 bases between. The CDR3 DNA reads TGTGCCAGCAGCTTGTTCTTTTACAATGAGCAGTTCTTC. Protein sequence: CASSLFFYNEQFF.

The rearrangement joins TRBV5-1 to TRBJ2-7; the match to TRBD2 covers 9 bases. Trimming removed 0 bases from V and 2 bases from J; junction bases left unmatched: 9. The germline CDR1 and CDR2 sequences are SGHRS and YFSETQ. The CDR3 loop spans 17 amino acids. The CDR3 here is CASSLVGLAGGAYEQYF. In nucleotides, the CDR3 is TGCGCCAGCAGCTTGGTGGGACTAGCTGGGGGGGCCTACGAGCAGTACTTC.

This clone was seen just once. V is TRBV2 and J is TRBJ1-1; a weak D match, TRBD1 (6 bases). The CDR3 contains 13 residues. The V gene lost 6 bases and the J gene lost 1 base, with 9 bases spanning the gap. Germline CDR1 is SNHLY and CDR2 is FYNNEI. The CDR3 region has the DNA TGTGCCAGCAGGAGGGGGAGGAACACTGAAGCTTTCTTT. Protein product: CASRRGRNTEAFF.